This is a list of T cell receptor beta chains from one sample in a study of regulatory T cells in long-lasting Graves disease. TCRdb reanalysed the multiplex PCR reads using MiXCR and keeps one entry per CDR3 protein. The sample holds about 540,000 distinct CDR3 sequences, about 13% seen once. This sample also belongs to another study, concerning T cells in Graves' hyperthyroidism and ophthalmopathy.

The sequencing used peripheral blood mononuclear cells (PBMCs), collected at new diagnosis, from a patient treated with antithyroid drugs. The receptors were gathered from a man younger than 45 with Graves disease. Both conserved end residues are part of each CDR3. Each record gives: D gene, V gene, clone size, J gene, CDR3 protein, CDR3 DNA. The D gene is left open where the match is weak. Clone size appears in some rows only: once, few, many, or a class for an expanded clone.

d_gene: NA
v_gene: TRBV5-1
abundance: many
j_gene: TRBJ2-2
CDR3aa: CASSFMRGSNTGELFF
CDR3nt: TGCGCCAGCAGCTTCATGAGGGGGTCGAACACCGGGGAGCTGTTTTTT

d_gene: NA
v_gene: TRBV7-8
abundance: many
j_gene: TRBJ2-5
CDR3aa: CASSLDREETQYF
CDR3nt: TGTGCCAGCAGCTTAGATCGAGAGGAGACCCAGTACTTC

d_gene: NA
v_gene: TRBV24-1
abundance: many
j_gene: TRBJ1-2
CDR3aa: CATSDYRGNYGYTF
CDR3nt: TGTGCCACCAGTGATTATCGGGGAAACTATGGCTACACCTTC

d_gene: TRBD2
v_gene: TRBV5-1
abundance: many
j_gene: TRBJ2-7
CDR3aa: CASSLVESGSYEQYF
CDR3nt: TGCGCCAGCAGCTTGGTAGAGAGCGGGAGCTACGAGCAGTACTTC

d_gene: NA
v_gene: TRBV4-1
abundance: NA
j_gene: TRBJ2-1
CDR3aa: CASSLSLGRAPFSSYNEQFF
CDR3nt: TGCGCCAGCAGCCTCTCCCTGGGCAGGGCCCCCTTTAGCTCCTACAATGAGCAGTTCTTC

d_gene: NA
v_gene: TRBV6-5
abundance: many
j_gene: TRBJ1-1
CDR3aa: CASSYSESEAFF
CDR3nt: TGTGCCAGCAGTTACTCGGAGAGTGAAGCTTTCTTT

d_gene: NA
v_gene: TRBV20-1
abundance: few
j_gene: TRBJ1-1
CDR3aa: CSAWGGNTEAFF
CDR3nt: TGCAGTGCTTGGGGCGGGAACACTGAAGCTTTCTTT

d_gene: TRBD1
v_gene: TRBV18
abundance: many
j_gene: TRBJ1-1
CDR3aa: CASSPLQARDSEAFF
CDR3nt: TGTGCCAGCTCACCACTCCAAGCCCGGGACAGTGAAGCTTTCTTT

d_gene: NA
v_gene: TRBV7-9
abundance: NA
j_gene: TRBJ2-7
CDR3aa: CASGVLTGAYEQYF
CDR3nt: TGTGCCAGCGGAGTCCTGACAGGAGCTTACGAGCAGTACTTC

d_gene: NA
v_gene: TRBV19
abundance: NA
j_gene: TRBJ2-7
CDR3aa: CASSIIRGYEQYF
CDR3nt: TGTGCCAGTAGTATTATCCGGGGCTACGAGCAGTACTTC

d_gene: NA
v_gene: TRBV5-1
abundance: many
j_gene: TRBJ2-1
CDR3aa: CASSPGFGNEQFF
CDR3nt: TGCGCCAGCAGCCCGGGCTTTGGGAATGAGCAGTTCTTC

d_gene: NA
v_gene: TRBV18
abundance: NA
j_gene: TRBJ2-4
CDR3aa: CASSPPVGTALAKNIQYF
CDR3nt: TGTGCCAGCTCACCACCCGTGGGCACAGCTTTAGCCAAAAACATTCAGTACTTC

d_gene: NA
v_gene: TRBV10-3
abundance: NA
j_gene: TRBJ2-1
CDR3aa: CAIRGDRNEQFF
CDR3nt: TGTGCCATCAGGGGGGACCGTAATGAGCAGTTCTTC

d_gene: NA
v_gene: TRBV5-1
abundance: many
j_gene: TRBJ2-7
CDR3aa: CASSLMGALYEQYF
CDR3nt: TGCGCCAGCAGCTTGATGGGTGCGCTCTACGAGCAGTACTTC

d_gene: NA
v_gene: TRBV12-3/TRBV12-4
abundance: many
j_gene: TRBJ2-7
CDR3aa: CASSLAVPGYEQYF
CDR3nt: TGTGCCAGCAGTTTAGCGGTTCCCGGGTACGAGCAGTACTTC

d_gene: NA
v_gene: TRBV3-1
abundance: many
j_gene: TRBJ1-1
CDR3aa: CASSGQTNTEAFF
CDR3nt: TGTGCCAGCAGCGGACAGACGAACACTGAAGCTTTCTTT

d_gene: NA
v_gene: TRBV7-9
abundance: many
j_gene: TRBJ1-1
CDR3aa: CASHYFPPRRANTEAFF
CDR3nt: TGTGCCAGCCATTACTTCCCACCCAGACGTGCGAACACTGAAGCTTTCTTT

d_gene: TRBD2
v_gene: TRBV6-5
abundance: many
j_gene: TRBJ2-2
CDR3aa: CASSYPPGLAGPGELFF
CDR3nt: TGTGCCAGCAGTTACCCGCCGGGACTAGCGGGGCCCGGGGAGCTGTTTTTT

d_gene: NA
v_gene: TRBV24-1
abundance: few
j_gene: TRBJ2-1
CDR3aa: CATWGVGPEGETLYF
CDR3nt: TGTGCCACCTGGGGGGTGGGGCCCGAGGGGGAGACCCTGTACTTC

d_gene: NA
v_gene: TRBV29-1
abundance: few
j_gene: TRBJ1-2
CDR3aa: CSVESDGNYGYTF
CDR3nt: TGCAGCGTTGAGAGTGACGGTAACTATGGCTACACCTTC

d_gene: TRBD2
v_gene: TRBV20-1
abundance: NA
j_gene: TRBJ2-3
CDR3aa: CSADTSGVTDTQYF
CDR3nt: TGCAGTGCTGATACTAGCGGAGTAACTGATACGCAGTATTTT

d_gene: TRBD1
v_gene: TRBV6-1
abundance: many
j_gene: TRBJ1-1
CDR3aa: CASSDRVQITEAFF
CDR3nt: TGTGCCAGCTCGGACAGGGTACAAATCACTGAAGCTTTCTTT

d_gene: NA
v_gene: TRBV30
abundance: many
j_gene: TRBJ1-1
CDR3aa: CAWSLGQTLNTEAFF
CDR3nt: TGTGCCTGGAGTCTTGGACAGACATTGAACACTGAAGCTTTCTTT

d_gene: NA
v_gene: TRBV5-1
abundance: NA
j_gene: TRBJ2-5
CDR3aa: CATKEGVGAQETQYF
CDR3nt: TGCGCCACTAAAGAAGGGGTTGGGGCCCAAGAGACCCAGTACTTC